What follows are 6 T cell receptor beta chains derived from one specimen sequenced in a study of blood T cell repertoires in COVID-19. The protocol was immunoSEQ multiplex PCR, while the TCRdb copy is restricted to in-frame clones and leaves out a portion. The repertoire includes over 250,000 clones, 65% to 90% of them detected once, and over 10% sits in the top ten. The sequenced sample consisted of peripheral blood. The origin of the receptors is a woman aged 70-85 years with COVID-19, enrolled during active disease.

The chain's CDR3 is CASSRTGLYEQYF. The CDR3, as DNA: TGTGCCAGCAGCCGGACAGGGCTCTACGAGCAGTACTTC. The chain uses TRBV6-2 or TRBV6-3 and TRBJ2-7; 8 positions match TRBD1. This CDR3 comprises 13 residues. From germline, CDR1 is MNHEY and CDR2 SVGEGT. Losses at the gene ends were 6 bases for V and 3 bases for J; bases not matched to a gene: 4.

CDR3 nucleotide sequence: TGTGCCAGCAGGGAGTTTGGCAATGAGCAGTTCTTC. Protein product: CASREFGNEQFF. The J gene is TRBJ2-1, the V gene TRBV2; the D is unclear. The CDR3 totals 12 residues. Trimming took 6 bases from V and 6 from J, leaving 9 bases between them. CDR1 and CDR2 from the germline V gene are SNHLY and FYNNEI.

This clone appeared once. The chain links TRBV7-2 to TRBJ2-1; TRBD1 might be the D (5 bases). CDR3 size: 16 residues. V gave up 4 bases and J gave up 0 bases, with 13 bases separating them. Germline loops: CDR1 SGHTA, CDR2 FQGNSA. CDR3 sequence (DNA): TGTGCCAGCAGCTCTTGGACATCTAGCTCCTACAATGAGCAGTTCTTC. Protein: CASSSWTSSSYNEQFF.

The V gene is TRBV30, the J gene TRBJ2-7; 8 nucleotides match TRBD1. CDR3 length: 13 amino acids. Germline lookup yields CDR1 GTSNPN and CDR2 SVGIG (reference sequence). V was clipped by 2 bases and J by 11 bases; unmatched bases: 11. CDR3 region: CAWSPGGLSLKYF. CDR3 coding DNA: TGTGCCTGGAGTCCAGGGGGCCTCTCCTTGAAGTACTTC.

The rearrangement links TRBV3-1 (or the pseudogene TRBV3-2) to TRBJ1-6; TRBD1 is a possible D gene (5 bases). With 4 bases removed from V and 6 bases from J, the gap between germline ends came to 19 bases. Germline values: CDR1 LGHDT, CDR2 YNNKEL (reference sequence). The CDR3 extends over 17 amino acids. CDR3 loop: CASSPRWRGGINSPLHF. The CDR3 DNA reads TGTGCCAGCAGCCCCCGATGGAGGGGCGGTATTAATTCACCCCTCCACTTT.

The chain combines TRBV29-1 with TRBJ2-3; a possible D gene is TRBD2 (6 bases). The CDR3 totals 12 residues. V dropped 7 bases and J dropped 5 bases, with 13 bases sitting between them. CDR1 is SQVTM, CDR2 ANQGSEA, per germline. Here the CDR3 DNA reads TGCAGCGCCGCGGGGCAGGAAGATACGCAGTATTTT. It codes for CSAAGQEDTQYF.